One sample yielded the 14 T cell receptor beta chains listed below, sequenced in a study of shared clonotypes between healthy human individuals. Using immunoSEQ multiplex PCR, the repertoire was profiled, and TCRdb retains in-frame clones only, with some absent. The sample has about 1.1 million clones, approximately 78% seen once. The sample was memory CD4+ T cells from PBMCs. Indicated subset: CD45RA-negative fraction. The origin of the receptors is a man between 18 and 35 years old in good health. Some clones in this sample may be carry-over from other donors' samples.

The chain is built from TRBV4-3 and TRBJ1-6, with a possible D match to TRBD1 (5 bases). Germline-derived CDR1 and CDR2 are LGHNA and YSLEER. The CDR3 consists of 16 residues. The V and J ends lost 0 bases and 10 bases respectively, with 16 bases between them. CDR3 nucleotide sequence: TGCGCCAGCAGCCAAGATTGGGGACGGGTGAGGTCACCCCTCCACTTT. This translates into CASSQDWGRVRSPLHF.

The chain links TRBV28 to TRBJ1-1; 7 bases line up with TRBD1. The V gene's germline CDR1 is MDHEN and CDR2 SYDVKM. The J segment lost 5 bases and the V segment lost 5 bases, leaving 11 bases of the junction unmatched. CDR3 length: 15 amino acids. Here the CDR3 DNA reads TGTGCCAGCAGTATTAAGGGGACAGTGAGGACTGAAGCTTTCTTT. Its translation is CASSIKGTVRTEAFF.

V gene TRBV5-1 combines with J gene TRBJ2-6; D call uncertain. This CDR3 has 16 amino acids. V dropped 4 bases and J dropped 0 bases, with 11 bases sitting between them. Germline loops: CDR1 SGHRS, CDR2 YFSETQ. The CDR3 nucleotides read TGCGCCAGCAGCCCCCCAGACCCCTCTGGGGCCAACGTCCTGACTTTC. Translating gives CASSPPDPSGANVLTF.

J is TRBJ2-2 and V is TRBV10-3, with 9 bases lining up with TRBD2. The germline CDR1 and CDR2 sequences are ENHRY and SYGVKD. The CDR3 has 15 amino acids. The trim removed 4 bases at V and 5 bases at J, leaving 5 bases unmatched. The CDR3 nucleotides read TGTGCCATCAGTGGAGTGGCGGGAGGGACCGGGGAGCTGTTTTTT. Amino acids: CAISGVAGGTGELFF.

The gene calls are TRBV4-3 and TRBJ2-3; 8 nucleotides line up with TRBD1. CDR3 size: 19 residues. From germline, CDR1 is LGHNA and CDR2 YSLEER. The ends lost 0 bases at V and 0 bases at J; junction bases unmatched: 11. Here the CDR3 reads CASSQDSKGQAPSTDTQYF. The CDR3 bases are TGCGCCAGCAGCCAAGATAGTAAGGGACAGGCCCCCAGCACAGATACGCAGTATTTT.

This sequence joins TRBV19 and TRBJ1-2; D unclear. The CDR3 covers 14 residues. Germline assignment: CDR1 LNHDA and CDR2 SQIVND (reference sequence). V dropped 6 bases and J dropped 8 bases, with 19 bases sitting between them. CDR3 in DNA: TGTGCCAGTAGGTTCAACCCACGGAGCACGGGCTACACCTTC. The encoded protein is CASRFNPRSTGYTF.

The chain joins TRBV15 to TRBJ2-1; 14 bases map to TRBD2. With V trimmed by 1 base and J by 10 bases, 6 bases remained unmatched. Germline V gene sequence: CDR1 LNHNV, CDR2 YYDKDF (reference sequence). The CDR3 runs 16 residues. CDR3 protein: CATSRGGTSGSREQFF. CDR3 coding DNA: TGTGCCACCAGCAGAGGGGGGACTAGCGGGAGTAGGGAGCAGTTCTTC.

The chain's CDR3 is CASSYSGGKETQYF. In DNA form, the CDR3 reads TGTGCCAGCAGTTACTCGGGGGGAAAAGAGACCCAGTACTTC. The chain recombines TRBV6-5 with TRBJ2-5, with D perhaps matching TRBD2 (6 bases). Trimming took off 0 bases at V and 3 bases at J, with 8 bases between the two ends. The CDR3 is 14 amino acids. In germline, CDR1 is MNHEY, CDR2 SVGAGI.

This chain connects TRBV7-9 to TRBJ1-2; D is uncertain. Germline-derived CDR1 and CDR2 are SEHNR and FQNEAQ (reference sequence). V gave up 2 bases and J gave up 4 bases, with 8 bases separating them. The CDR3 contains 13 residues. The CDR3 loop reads CASSLPYSYGYTF. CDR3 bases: TGTGCCAGCAGCTTACCTTACAGCTATGGCTACACCTTC.

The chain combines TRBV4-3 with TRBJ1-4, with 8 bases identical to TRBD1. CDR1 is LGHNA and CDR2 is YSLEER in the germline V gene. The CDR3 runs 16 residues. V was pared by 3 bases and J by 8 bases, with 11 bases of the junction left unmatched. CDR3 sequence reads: CASSQVLQGGREKLFF. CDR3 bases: TGCGCCAGCAGCCAGGTCCTACAGGGGGGGAGGGAAAAACTGTTTTTT.

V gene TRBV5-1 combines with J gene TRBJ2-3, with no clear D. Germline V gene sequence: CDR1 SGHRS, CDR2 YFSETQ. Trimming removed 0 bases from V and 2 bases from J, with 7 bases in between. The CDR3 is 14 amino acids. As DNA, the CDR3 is TGCGCCAGCAGCTTGGCCGCGATCACAGATACGCAGTATTTT. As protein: CASSLAAITDTQYF.

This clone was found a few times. CDR3 region: CASSEDRLAPGELFF. The CDR3 DNA reads as TGTGCCAGCAGTGAAGACCGGCTAGCACCCGGGGAGCTGTTTTTT. The J gene is TRBJ2-2, the V gene TRBV2; TRBD2 is a possible D gene (5 bases). From germline, CDR1 is SNHLY and CDR2 FYNNEI. With 1 base removed from V and 6 bases from J, the gap between germline ends came to 12 bases. This CDR3 comprises 15 residues.

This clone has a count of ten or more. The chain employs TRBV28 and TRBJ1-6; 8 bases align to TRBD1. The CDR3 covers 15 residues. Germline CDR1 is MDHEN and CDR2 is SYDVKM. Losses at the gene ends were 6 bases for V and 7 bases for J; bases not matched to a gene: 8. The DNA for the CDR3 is TGTGCCAGCAGCACCGATTGGACAGGGAATTCACCCCTCCACTTT. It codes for CASSTDWTGNSPLHF.

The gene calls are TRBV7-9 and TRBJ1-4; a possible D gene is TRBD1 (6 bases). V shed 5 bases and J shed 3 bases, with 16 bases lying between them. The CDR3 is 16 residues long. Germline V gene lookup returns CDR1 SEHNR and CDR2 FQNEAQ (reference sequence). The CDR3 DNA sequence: TGTGCCAGCAGCCCGTACTTCGGGGGCTCTAATGAAAAACTGTTTTTT. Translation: CASSPYFGGSNEKLFF. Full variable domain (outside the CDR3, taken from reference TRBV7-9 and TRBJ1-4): DTGVSQNPRHKITKRGQNVTFRCDPISEHNRLYWYRQTLGQGPEFLTYFQNEAQLEKSRLLSDRFSAERPKGSFSTLEIQRTEQGDSAMYLCASSPYFGGSNEKLFFGSGTQLSVL.